The 4 T cell receptor beta chains presented below share a single source sample, sequenced in a study of tissue T cells after allogeneic stem cell transplantation. Clones were sequenced by immunoSEQ multiplex PCR, and TCRdb holds only the in-frame ones, with some missing. In the table there are about 50,000 clones, around 69% of which are singletons. Sequencing used sorted cells pooled from one or two spleens. The origin of the receptors is a pool of C57BL/6 mice in good health.

The sample holds a few counts of this clone. The listed genes are named as in mouse. Read coverage stops 1 residue before the CDR3 terminus; the germline J gene supplies the remainder. This rearrangement joins TRBV31 to TRBJ2-7; 9 bases line up with TRBD2. This CDR3 contains 14 residues. V lost 1 base, J lost 3 bases, and 4 bases stayed unmatched. Germline V CDR1 and CDR2: GKSSPN, SITVG. The CDR3 loop is CAWSPGGGFYEQYF. The part of the CDR3 DNA that was read is TGTGCCTGGAGTCCTGGGGGGGGGTTCTATGAACAGTAC.

This clone has just one count. The gene names here belong to mouse. The read gets to within 1 residue of the CDR3 end, and the germline J gene fills in the rest. The chain employs TRBV19 and TRBJ1-2; the match to TRBD1 covers 12 bases. Germline V lookup: CDR1 FNHDT, CDR2 SITEND (reference sequence). This CDR3 is built from 16 residues. V shed 5 bases, J shed 4 bases, and the junction held 9 bases outside the gene matches. CDR3 protein: CASSSSGTGGGSDYTF. The CDR3 bases that were read are TGTGCCAGCAGCTCATCCGGGACAGGGGGCGGCTCCGACTACACC.

In the case of this clone: These gene names are mouse names. The read ends 1 residue before the CDR3 terminus; that terminus is restored from the germline J gene. The gene calls are TRBV20 and TRBJ1-2, with D perhaps TRBD1 (5 bases). The CDR3 totals 12 residues. In germline, CDR1 is GFQATS, CDR2 STVNSAI. The ends were cut back, 7 bases at V and 0 bases at J, with 9 bases in the middle. The CDR3 protein is CGVSTANSDYTF. The DNA read from the CDR3 is TGTGGTGTCTCGACAGCAAACTCCGACTACACC.

This clone was recorded only once. Mouse names are used for the genes. The read terminates 1 residue ahead of where the CDR3 ends, so the germline J gene completes it. The chain joins TRBV23 to TRBJ1-4. CDR1 KGHTA and CDR2 FQNQQP come from the germline V gene. This CDR3 contains 17 residues. Incomplete CDR3 DNA: TGCTCCAGCAGTCAAGGTCCGGGGGCAATTTCCAACGAAAGATTATTT. It specifies CSSSQGPGAISNERLF. The CDR3, in full, reads CSSSQGPGAISNERLFF. The whole variable domain, filled in from reference TRBV23 and TRBJ1-4, reads DAAVTQKPRYLIKMKGQEAEMKCIPEKGHTAVFWYQQKQSKELKFLIYFQNQQPLDQIDMVKERFSAVCPSSSLCSLGIRTCEAEDSALYLCSSSQGPGAISNERLFFGHGTKLSVL.